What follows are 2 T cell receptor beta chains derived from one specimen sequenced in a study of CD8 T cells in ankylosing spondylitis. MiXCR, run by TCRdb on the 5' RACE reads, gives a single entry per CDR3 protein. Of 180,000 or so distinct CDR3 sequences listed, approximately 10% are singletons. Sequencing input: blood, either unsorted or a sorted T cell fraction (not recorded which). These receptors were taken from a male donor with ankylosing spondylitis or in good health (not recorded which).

CDR3: CASGGYKQYF. The CDR3 DNA sequence: TGTGCCAGCGGGGGGTACAAGCAGTACTTC. The V and J genes are TRBV28 and TRBJ2-7, with D tentatively TRBD2 (6 bases). This CDR3 has 10 residues. CDR1 MDHEN and CDR2 SYDVKM come from the germline V gene. V was shortened by 8 bases and J by 8 bases, with 10 bases between the two germline ends.

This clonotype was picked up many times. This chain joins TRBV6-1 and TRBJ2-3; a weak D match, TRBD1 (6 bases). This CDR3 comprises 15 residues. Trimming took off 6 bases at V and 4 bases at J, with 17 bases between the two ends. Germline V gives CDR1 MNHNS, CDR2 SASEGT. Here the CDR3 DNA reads TGTGCCAGCAGCCCACAGGGTAACAACGCAGATACGCAGTATTTT. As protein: CASSPQGNNADTQYF.